The 6 T cell receptor beta chains below come from one sample, sequenced in a study of blood T cells in healthy people across ages. Through a sample-barcoded 5' primer and a J-beta primer mix, a second PCR was run for about 7 to 12 cycles. TCRdb recomputed calls from the 5' RACE reads with MiXCR, one row per CDR3 protein. The table has around 600,000 distinct CDR3 sequences, around half seen once. Sample: blood. All receptors come from an elderly man in good health.

The genes are TRBV20-1 and TRBJ2-7; 9 bases agree with TRBD2. The J call may be mistaken, given a closer DNA end match to TRBJ2-5. Germline CDR1 reads DFQATT; CDR2 reads SNEGSKA (reference sequence). This CDR3 spans 14 amino acids. The CDR3 here is CSAPGLAKKETQYF. The DNA for the CDR3 is TGCAGTGCACCTGGACTAGCGAAGAAAGAGACCCAGTACTTC.

This clonotype has more than one count but fewer than ten. V usage is TRBV5-1 and J usage is TRBJ2-7; no reliable D call. TRBJ2-5 explains the end of the DNA better; the J call may be wrong. The CDR3 totals 12 residues. The germline gives CDR1 SGHRS, CDR2 YFSETQ. CDR3 nucleotides: TGCGCCAGCAGTGAACCCGCCGGGACCCAGTACTTC. Translating gives CASSEPAGTQYF.

The CDR3 coding sequence is TGCAGTTTGGACGGGAAATACGAGCAGTACTTC. Translating gives CSLDGKYEQYF. The V gene is TRBV20-1, the J gene TRBJ2-7; D may be TRBD2 (5 bases). V lost 8 bases, J lost 4 bases, and 12 bases lay in between. Germline CDR1 reads DFQATT; CDR2 reads SNEGSKA (reference sequence). The CDR3 is made up of 11 amino acids.

The genes are TRBV7-3 and TRBJ1-1; D remains ambiguous. V lost 5 bases and J 4 bases, leaving 20 bases between the germline ends. The CDR3 has 16 amino acids. Germline V gives CDR1 SGHTA, CDR2 FQGTGA. The CDR3 DNA follows: TGTGCCAGCAGCCGCGGCGGGGTGGGGTTAGGCACTGAAGCTTTCTTT. Translating gives CASSRGGVGLGTEAFF.

Details on this clonotype: This may be a read error, as it is one base from a much larger clone. This chain connects TRBV6-6 to TRBJ1-4, with TRBD1 identical over 7 bases. The CDR3 runs to 13 residues. CDR1 MNHNY and CDR2 SVGAGI come from the germline V gene (reference sequence). The ends lost 2 bases at V and 11 bases at J; junction bases unmatched: 5. The CDR3 here is CASSYETGWKLFF. CDR3 coding DNA: TGTGCCAGCAGTTACGAGACAGGGTGGAAACTGTTTTTT.

J is TRBJ1-2 and V is TRBV11-2; D uncertain. In germline, CDR1 is SGHAT, CDR2 FQNNGV. With 0 bases removed from V and 9 bases from J, the gap between germline ends came to 11 bases. The CDR3 loop spans 13 amino acids. Here the CDR3 DNA reads TGTGCCAGCAGCTTAGATCTGCCGGAAAGCTACACCTTC. Translation: CASSLDLPESYTF.